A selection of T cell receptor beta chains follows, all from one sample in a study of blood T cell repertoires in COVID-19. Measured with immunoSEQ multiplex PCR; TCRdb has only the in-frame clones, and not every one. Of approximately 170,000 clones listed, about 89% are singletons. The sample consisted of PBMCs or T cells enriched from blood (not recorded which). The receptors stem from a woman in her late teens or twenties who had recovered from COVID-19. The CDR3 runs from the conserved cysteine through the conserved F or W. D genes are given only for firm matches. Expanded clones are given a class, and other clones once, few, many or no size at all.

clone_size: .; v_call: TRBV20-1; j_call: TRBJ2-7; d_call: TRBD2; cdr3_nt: TGCAGTGCTAGTGTGCCTGGTTCGGGACTAGCGGGCTTGGATGAGCAGTACTTC; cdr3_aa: CSASVPGSGLAGLDEQYF
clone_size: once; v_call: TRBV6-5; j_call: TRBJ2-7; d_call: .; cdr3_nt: TGTGCCAGCACCGTGGGGGCCGTAAGCTCCTACGAGCAGTACTTC; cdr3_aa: CASTVGAVSSYEQYF
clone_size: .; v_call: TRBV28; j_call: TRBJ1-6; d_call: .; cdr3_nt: TGTGCCAGCAGTTTATCAGCAGGGTTAAATTCACCCCTCCACTTT; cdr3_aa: CASSLSAGLNSPLHF
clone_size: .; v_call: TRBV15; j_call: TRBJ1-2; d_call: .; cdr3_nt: TGTGCCACCAGCAGAGATTGGGCAGACCTTAACTATGGCTACACCTTC; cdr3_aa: CATSRDWADLNYGYTF
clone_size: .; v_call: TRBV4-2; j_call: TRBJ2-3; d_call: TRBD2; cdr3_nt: TGTGCCAGCAGCCAGGGATTAGCGGGCCGACAAGATACGCAGTATTTT; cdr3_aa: CASSQGLAGRQDTQYF
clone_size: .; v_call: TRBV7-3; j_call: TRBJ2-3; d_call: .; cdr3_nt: TGTGCCAGCAGCCCCGGAGGGGGCGGTGGTACGCAGTATTTT; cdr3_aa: CASSPGGGGGTQYF
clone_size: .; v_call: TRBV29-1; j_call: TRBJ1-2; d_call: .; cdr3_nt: TGCAGCGTTGAGGAGGGTGAAGGCTACACCTTC; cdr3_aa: CSVEEGEGYTF
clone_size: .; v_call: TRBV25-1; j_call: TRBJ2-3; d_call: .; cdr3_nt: TGTGCCAGCAGTGAACGGTCCGCGGATACGCAGTATTTT; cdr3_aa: CASSERSADTQYF
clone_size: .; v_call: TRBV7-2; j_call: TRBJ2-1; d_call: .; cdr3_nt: TGTGCCAGCAGCTTACAAGTAGATGGACTCCTCTACAATGAGCAGTTCTTC; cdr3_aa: CASSLQVDGLLYNEQFF
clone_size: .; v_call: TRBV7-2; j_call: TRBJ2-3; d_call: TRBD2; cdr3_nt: TGTGCCAGCAGCTTTAGCGGGGTCACAGATACGCAGTATTTT; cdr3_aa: CASSFSGVTDTQYF
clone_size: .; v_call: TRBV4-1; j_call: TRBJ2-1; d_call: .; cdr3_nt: TGCGCCAGCAGCCAAGATCGGGGAAGCTCCTACAATGAGCAGTTCTTC; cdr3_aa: CASSQDRGSSYNEQFF
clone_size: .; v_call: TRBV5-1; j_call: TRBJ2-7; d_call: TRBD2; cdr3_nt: TGCGCCAGCAGCTTTAGCGGGAGTGGGTCCTACGAGCAGTACTTC; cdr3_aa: CASSFSGSGSYEQYF
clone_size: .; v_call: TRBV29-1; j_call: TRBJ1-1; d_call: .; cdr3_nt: TGCAGCGTCCCCGTGGGGGGGCGAAGGTCGGAAGCTTTCTTT; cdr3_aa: CSVPVGGRRSEAFF
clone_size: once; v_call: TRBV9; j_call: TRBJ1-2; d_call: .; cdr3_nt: TGTGCCAGCAGCGTGGACAGAAACTATGGCTACACCTTC; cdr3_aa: CASSVDRNYGYTF
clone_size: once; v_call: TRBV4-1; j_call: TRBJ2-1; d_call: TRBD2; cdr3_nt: TGCGCCAGCAGTCGGACTAGCGGGAGTAGCGAGCAGTTCTTC; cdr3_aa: CASSRTSGSSEQFF
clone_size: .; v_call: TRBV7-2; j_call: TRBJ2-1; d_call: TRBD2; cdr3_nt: TGTGCCAGCAGCTTATCACTAGCGGGAGAGTTTTACAATGAGCAGTTCTTC; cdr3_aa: CASSLSLAGEFYNEQFF
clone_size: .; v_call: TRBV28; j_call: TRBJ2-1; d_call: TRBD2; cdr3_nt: TGTGCCAGCAGTATACGACTAGCGGGAGGGGCAATGAATGAGCAGTTCTTC; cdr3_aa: CASSIRLAGGAMNEQFF
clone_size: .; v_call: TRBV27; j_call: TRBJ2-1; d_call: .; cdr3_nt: TGTGCCAGCAGTTCGTCGGGTTCCTACAATGAGCAGTTCTTC; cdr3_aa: CASSSSGSYNEQFF
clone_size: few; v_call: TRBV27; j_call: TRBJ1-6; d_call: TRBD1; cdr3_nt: TGTGCCAGCAGAATGGGAGGGACAGGGAGAGTGTCCCTCCACTTT; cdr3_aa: CASRMGGTGRVSLHF
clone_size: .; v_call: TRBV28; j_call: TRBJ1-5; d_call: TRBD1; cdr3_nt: TGTGCCAGCAGTGGACCCGGGCAGGGACAGGGAGTGGCCCAGCATTTT; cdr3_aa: CASSGPGQGQGVAQHF
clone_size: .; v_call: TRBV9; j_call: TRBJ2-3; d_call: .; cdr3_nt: TGTGCCAGCAGCAACCTAGCCGGTCCCGATACGCAGTATTTT; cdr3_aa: CASSNLAGPDTQYF
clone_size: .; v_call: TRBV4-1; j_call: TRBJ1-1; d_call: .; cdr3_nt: TGCGCCAGCAGCCTCTCCAACGGGGTAGGTGAAGCTTTCTTT; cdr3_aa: CASSLSNGVGEAFF
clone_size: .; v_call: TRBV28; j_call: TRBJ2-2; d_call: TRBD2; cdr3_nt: TGTGCCAGCAGGCCCGGGGGACTAGCGCGGAACACCGGGGAGCTGTTTTTT; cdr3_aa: CASRPGGLARNTGELFF
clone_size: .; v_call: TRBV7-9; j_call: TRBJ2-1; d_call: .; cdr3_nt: TGTGCCAGCAGCTCCGTCGACGGGACCTACAATGAGCAGTTCTTC; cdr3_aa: CASSSVDGTYNEQFF
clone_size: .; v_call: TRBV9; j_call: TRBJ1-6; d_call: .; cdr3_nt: TGTGCCAGCAGCGGGCGAACCGGGGGTTCTTCACCCCTCCACTTT; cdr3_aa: CASSGRTGGSSPLHF
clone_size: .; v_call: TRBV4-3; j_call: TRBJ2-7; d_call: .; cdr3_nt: TGCGCCAGCAGCCTCAGATGGAGCCCGACCTACGAGCAGTACTTC; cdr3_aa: CASSLRWSPTYEQYF
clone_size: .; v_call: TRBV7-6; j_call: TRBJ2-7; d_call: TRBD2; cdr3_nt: TGTGCCAGCAGCGCAAGACTAGCGGGGAACTCCTACGAGCAGTACTTC; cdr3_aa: CASSARLAGNSYEQYF
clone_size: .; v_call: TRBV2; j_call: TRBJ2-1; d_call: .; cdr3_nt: TGTGCCATCCTTTGGAGGGGGCTCCACAATGAGCAGTTCTTC; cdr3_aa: CAILWRGLHNEQFF
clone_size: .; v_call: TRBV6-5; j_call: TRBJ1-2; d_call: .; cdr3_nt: TGTGCCAGCAGCCGCCCGGGGGTTAGTGGCTACACCTTC; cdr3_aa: CASSRPGVSGYTF
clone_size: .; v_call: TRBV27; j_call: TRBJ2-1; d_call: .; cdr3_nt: TGTGCCAGCAGTTTGATCGTGGGGGCGACTGAGCAGTTCTTC; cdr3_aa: CASSLIVGATEQFF
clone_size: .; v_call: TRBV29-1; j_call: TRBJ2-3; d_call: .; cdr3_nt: TGCAGCGTTGTTTTAGACAGTTCCACAGATACGCAGTATTTT; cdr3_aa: CSVVLDSSTDTQYF
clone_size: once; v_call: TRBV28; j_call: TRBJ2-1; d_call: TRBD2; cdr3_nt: TGTGCCAGCAGTTTGGGGGGGACTATTGACAATGAGCAGTTCTTC; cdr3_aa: CASSLGGTIDNEQFF
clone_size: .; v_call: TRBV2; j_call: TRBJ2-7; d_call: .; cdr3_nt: TGTGCCAGCACCCTATCTCACTACGAGCAGTACTTC; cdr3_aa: CASTLSHYEQYF
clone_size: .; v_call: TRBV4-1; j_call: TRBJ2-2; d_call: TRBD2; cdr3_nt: TGCGCCAGCAGCCGTCCGCGGGAGTCGGGCGGGGAGCTGTTTTTT; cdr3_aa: CASSRPRESGGELFF
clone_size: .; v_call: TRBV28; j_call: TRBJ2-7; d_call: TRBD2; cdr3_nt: TGTGCCAGCAGTTCAGCGGGAGTAAACTACGAGCAGTACTTC; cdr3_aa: CASSSAGVNYEQYF
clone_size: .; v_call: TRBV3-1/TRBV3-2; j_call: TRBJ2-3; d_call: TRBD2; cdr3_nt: TGTGCCAGCAGCCCCCTTAGCGGGTACCCCCCAGATACGCAGTATTTT; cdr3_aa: CASSPLSGYPPDTQYF
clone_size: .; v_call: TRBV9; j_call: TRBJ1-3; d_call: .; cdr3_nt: TGTGCCGCGCGGTGGCCGGAAAGGAACTCTGGAAACACCATATATTTT; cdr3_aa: CAARWPERNSGNTIYF
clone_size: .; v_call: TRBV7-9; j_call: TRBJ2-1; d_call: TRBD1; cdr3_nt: TGTGCCAGCACCCTATCCGAGGGGGCGAACAATGAGCAGTTCTTC; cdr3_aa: CASTLSEGANNEQFF
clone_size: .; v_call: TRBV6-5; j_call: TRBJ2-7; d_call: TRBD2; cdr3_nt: TGTGCCAGCACGGCGGGGGGATGGAACGAGCAGTACTTC; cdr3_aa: CASTAGGWNEQYF
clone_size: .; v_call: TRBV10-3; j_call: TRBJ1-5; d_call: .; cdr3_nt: TGTGCCATCAGCCACCCAGGGGTGGGGCAGCCCCAGCATTTT; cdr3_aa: CAISHPGVGQPQHF
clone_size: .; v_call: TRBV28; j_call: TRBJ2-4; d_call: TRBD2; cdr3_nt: TGTGCCAGCAGCCCAATAGCGGGATTAAGAAACATTCAGTACTTC; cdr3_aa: CASSPIAGLRNIQYF
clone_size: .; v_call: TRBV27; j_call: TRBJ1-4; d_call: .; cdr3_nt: TGTGCCAGCAGTTTATCGAGTGGACAGAATGAAAAACTGTTTTTT; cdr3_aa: CASSLSSGQNEKLFF
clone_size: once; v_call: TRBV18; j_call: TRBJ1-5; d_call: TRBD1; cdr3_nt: TGTGCCAGCTCACCTGACAGGGGCATTCAGCCCCAGCATTTT; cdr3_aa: CASSPDRGIQPQHF
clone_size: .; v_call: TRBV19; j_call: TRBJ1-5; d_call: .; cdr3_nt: TGTGCCAGTAGTCGACCAGACTATAGCAATCAGCCCCAGCATTTT; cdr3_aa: CASSRPDYSNQPQHF
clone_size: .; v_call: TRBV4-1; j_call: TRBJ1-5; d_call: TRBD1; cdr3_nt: TGCGCCAGCAGCCAAAGAGACAGGGGAGGAGGCAATCAGCCCCAGCATTTT; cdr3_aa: CASSQRDRGGGNQPQHF
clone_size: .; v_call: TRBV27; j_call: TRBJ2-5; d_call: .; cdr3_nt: TGTGCCAGCAGTTTATTTTTTCGGGGGGCCCAAGAGACCCAGTACTTC; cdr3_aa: CASSLFFRGAQETQYF
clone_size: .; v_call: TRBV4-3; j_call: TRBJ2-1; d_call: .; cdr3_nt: TGCGCCAGCAGCCAAGATACAACAGGATCCTACAATGAGCAGTTCTTC; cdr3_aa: CASSQDTTGSYNEQFF
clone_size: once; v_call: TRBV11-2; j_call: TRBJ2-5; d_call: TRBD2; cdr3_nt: TGTGCCAGCGCGGGACTAGCGGGAGTAACCCAGTACTTC; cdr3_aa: CASAGLAGVTQYF
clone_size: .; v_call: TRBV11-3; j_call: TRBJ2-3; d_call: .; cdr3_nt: TGTGCCAGCAGCTTACAGGGGTGGACAGATACGCAGTATTTT; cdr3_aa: CASSLQGWTDTQYF
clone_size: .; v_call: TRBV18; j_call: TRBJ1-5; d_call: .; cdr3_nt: TGTGCCAGCTCGCTCCCCGGGCAGCCCCAGCATTTT; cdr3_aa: CASSLPGQPQHF
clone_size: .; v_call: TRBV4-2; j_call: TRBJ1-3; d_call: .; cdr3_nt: TGTGCCAGCAGCCAAGAAGCGGGGGAGTTTGGAAACACCATATATTTT; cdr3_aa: CASSQEAGEFGNTIYF
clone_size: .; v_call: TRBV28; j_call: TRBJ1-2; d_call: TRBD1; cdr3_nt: TGTGCCAGCAGTTTACAGGGGGAGTTTGGCTACACCTTC; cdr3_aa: CASSLQGEFGYTF
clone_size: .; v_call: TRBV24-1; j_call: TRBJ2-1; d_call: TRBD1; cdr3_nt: TGTGCCACCAGTGAACCGACAGGGAGCTCCTACAATGAGCAGTTCTTC; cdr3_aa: CATSEPTGSSYNEQFF
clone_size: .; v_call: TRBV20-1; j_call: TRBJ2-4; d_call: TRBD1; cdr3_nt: TGCAGTGCCGACAGGGTCGGCATTCAGTACTTC; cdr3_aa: CSADRVGIQYF